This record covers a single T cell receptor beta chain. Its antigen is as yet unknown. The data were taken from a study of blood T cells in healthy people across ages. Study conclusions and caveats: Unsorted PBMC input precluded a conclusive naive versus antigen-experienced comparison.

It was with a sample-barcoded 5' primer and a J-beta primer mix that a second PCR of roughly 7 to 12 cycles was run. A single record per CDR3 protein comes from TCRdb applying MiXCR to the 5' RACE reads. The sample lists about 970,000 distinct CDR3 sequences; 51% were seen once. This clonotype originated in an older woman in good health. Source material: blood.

CDR3 residues: CASSPYRGSSLSYNEQFF. The CDR3 DNA reads as TGTGCCAGCAGTCCTTACAGGGGGTCCTCCTTATCCTACAATGAGCAGTTCTTC. This sequence joins TRBV12-3 or TRBV12-4 and TRBJ2-1, with TRBD1 identical over 8 bases. CDR3 length: 18 amino acids. The junction had 13 bases not matched to a gene; V was cut back by 5 bases and J by 1 base.